The sequence of this TCR beta chain was determined in a study of early T cells in non-severe SARS-CoV-2 infection. Overall study findings and caveats: CD4 and private specificities were missed by VDJdb matching, which favored anti-spike CD8 responses.

Germline V gives CDR1 MDHEN, CDR2 SYDVKM. The CDR3 consists of 11 residues. In its sample, this clonotype was seen a few times. Its antigen is not known. At one boundary the junction diverges from the germline segment, which might be a read error. MiXCR, run by TCRdb on the 5' RACE reads, gives a single entry per CDR3 protein. The table lists 30,000 to 40,000 distinct CDR3 sequences, approximately 6% of them singletons. The origin of this receptor is an adult who was a healthcare worker with PCR-confirmed SARS-CoV-2 infection or an uninfected control (not recorded which). The V and J genes are TRBV28 and TRBJ2-4, with 8 bases that match TRBD2. What was sequenced was whole blood. CDR3 sequence (DNA): TGTGCCAGCAGACGGCCGGGACTAGTGTGGTTC. This sequence encodes CASRRPGLVWF.